This T cell receptor (beta chain) was recovered during a study of type 1 regulatory T cells. In the study overall: An in vitro protocol generated T-allo10, a Tr1-enriched, alloantigen-specific CD4 T cell product.

Note on this clonotype: Its antigen is unknown.

The length of the CDR3 is 12 residues. V lost 0 bases and J 7 bases, leaving 4 bases between the germline ends. Germline V gene sequence: CDR1 SGDLS, CDR2 YYNGEE. TCRdb itself ran the reads through MiXCR, one entry per CDR3 protein. The repertoire has more than 20,000 distinct CDR3 sequences, 72% of them found once; the top ten carry around 14%. The genes are TRBV9 and TRBJ2-2, with no clear D. The source is a human donor in good health. Source material: cultured T cells, either the whole culture or a sorted T cell fraction (not recorded which). Subset: Tr1-enriched cell product generated in vitro against host alloantigens. As DNA, the CDR3 is TGTGCCAGCAGCGTAGATATCGGGGAGCTGTTTTTT. It specifies CASSVDIGELFF.